This T cell receptor beta chain originates from a study of blood T cell repertoires in COVID-19. About the research overall: The analysed material was cDNA or gDNA that came from T cells, B-cell-depleted T cells, or PBMCs.

V trimming: 4 bases; J trimming: 2 bases; junction bases outside the gene matches: 5. Looked up from germline, CDR1 is LGHDT and CDR2 is YNNKEL (reference sequence). The CDR3 extends over 15 amino acids. The repertoire was sequenced with immunoSEQ multiplex PCR; TCRdb's copy has only in-frame clones and lacks some. The table has about 100,000 clones, just under 85% seen once. Sequencing used peripheral blood. This chain connects TRBV3-1 (or the pseudogene TRBV3-2) to TRBJ1-2; TRBD1 matches 9 bases. The receptor comes from a man aged 45-60 years with active or convalescent COVID-19. CDR3 nucleotide sequence: TGTGCCAGCAGCCCAGGACAGGGGCGAAACTATGGCTACACCTTC. Translating it yields CASSPGQGRNYGYTF.